A selection of T cell receptor beta chains follows, all from one sample in a study of breast tumors, draining lymph nodes, adjacent tissues. MiXCR, applied by TCRdb to the multiplex PCR reads, yields one record per CDR3 protein. The sample lists roughly 120,000 distinct CDR3 sequences; 15% to 20% were seen once. The specimen was axillary lymph node tissue. The receptor set was obtained from a female donor with breast cancer. Some clones in this sample may be carry-over from other donors' samples. The CDR3 runs from the conserved cysteine through the conserved F or W.

j_call v_call cdr3_aa
TRBJ2-7 TRBV7-2 CASSPTSGRAREQYF
TRBJ2-6 TRBV20-1 CSAFQGSGANVLTF
TRBJ1-2 TRBV6-5 CASSYSRNYGYTF
TRBJ2-3 TRBV20-1 CSAPRQGSTDTQYF
TRBJ2-5 TRBV20-1 CSARDLRTGTKETQYF
TRBJ2-1 TRBV6-5 CASSYSGLAEARYNEQFF
TRBJ2-4 TRBV25-1 CASSEFWTSGGRLAKNIQYF
TRBJ2-1 TRBV2 CASRGLVGWDNEQFF
TRBJ1-6 TRBV5-1 CASSESSYNSPLHF
TRBJ2-3 TRBV7-9 CASSREGTRSDTQYF
TRBJ1-3 TRBV5-1 CASSLMSEGNTIYF
TRBJ2-1 TRBV12-3/TRBV12-4 CASSLAGVSYEQFF
TRBJ1-6 TRBV5-8 CASSSSTGVDSPLHF
TRBJ2-4 TRBV10-1 CASSDGSAKNIQYF
TRBJ2-3 TRBV14 CASSQEKGTGVIRKDTQYF
TRBJ2-1 TRBV19 CASSIGRGGYNEQFF
TRBJ1-5 TRBV6-6 CASIQGSNQPQHF
TRBJ1-4 TRBV30 CAWSGFVDEKLFF
TRBJ2-6 TRBV6-5 CASRYGLVEAGANVLTF
TRBJ1-5 TRBV7-9 CASSSTGGNQPQHF
TRBJ2-1 TRBV5-4 CASTGTSGRRSVLFF
TRBJ2-4 TRBV12-3/TRBV12-4 CASSLRLAKNIQYF
TRBJ2-3 TRBV5-6 CASSSVSGDTQYF
TRBJ2-1 TRBV5-5 CASSWSTSGGYNEQFF
TRBJ2-1 TRBV6-1 CASSEYGGGNNEQFF
TRBJ2-1 TRBV3-1 CASSQENTGTLLYNEQFF
TRBJ1-6 TRBV14 CASSQDHRGDSPLHF
TRBJ2-3 TRBV6-5 CASRGLAELTDTQYF